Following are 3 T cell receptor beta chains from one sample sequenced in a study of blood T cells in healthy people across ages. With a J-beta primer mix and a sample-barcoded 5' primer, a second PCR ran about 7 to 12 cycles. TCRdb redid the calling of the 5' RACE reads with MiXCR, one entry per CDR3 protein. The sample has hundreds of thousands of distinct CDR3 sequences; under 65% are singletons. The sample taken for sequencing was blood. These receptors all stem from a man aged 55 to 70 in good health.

CDR3: CASSVGQGSPSTDTQYF. As DNA, the CDR3 is TGTGCCAGCAGCGTAGGACAGGGGTCCCCTAGCACAGATACGCAGTATTTT. The chain employs TRBV9 and TRBJ2-3; 8 nucleotides align to TRBD1. The CDR3 loop spans 17 amino acids. The germline gives CDR1 SGDLS, CDR2 YYNGEE. The ends lost 0 bases at V and 0 bases at J; junction bases unmatched: 6.

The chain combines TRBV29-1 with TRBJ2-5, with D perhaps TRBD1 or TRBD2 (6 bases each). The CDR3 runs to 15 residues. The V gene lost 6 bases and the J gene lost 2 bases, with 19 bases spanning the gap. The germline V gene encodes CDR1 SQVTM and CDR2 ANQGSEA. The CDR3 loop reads CSVAFGGVEQETQYF. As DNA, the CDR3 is TGCAGCGTCGCTTTCGGGGGCGTGGAGCAAGAGACCCAGTACTTC. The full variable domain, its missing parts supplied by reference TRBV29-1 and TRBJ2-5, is SAVISQKPSRDICQRGTSLTIQCQVDSQVTMMFWYRQQPGQSLTLIATANQGSEATYESGFVIDKFPISRPNLTFSTLTVSNMSPEDSSIYLCSVAFGGVEQETQYFGPGTRLLVL.

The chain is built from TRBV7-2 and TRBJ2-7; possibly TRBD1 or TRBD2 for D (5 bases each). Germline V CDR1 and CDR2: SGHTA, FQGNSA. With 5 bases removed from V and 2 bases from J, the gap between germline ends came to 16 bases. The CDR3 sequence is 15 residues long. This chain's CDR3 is CASSTQGTQTYEQYF. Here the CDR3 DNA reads TGTGCCAGCAGCACACAAGGGACCCAAACCTACGAGCAGTACTTC.